This is a list of T cell receptor beta chains from one sample in a study of T cells after yellow fever vaccination. TCRdb redid the calling of the 5' RACE reads with MiXCR, one entry per CDR3 protein. Of about 120,000 distinct CDR3 sequences in the sample, around 15% were seen once. Here the sequenced sample was CD8+ T cells sorted from PBMCs, taken 5 days after the yellow fever booster vaccination. These receptors were obtained from a man aged 18-30 years who received the YFV17D yellow fever vaccine. CDR3s include the opening cysteine and the closing phenylalanine or tryptophan.

v_gene	j_gene	CDR3aa
TRBV5-1	TRBJ2-1	CASGSQGGEGFGNEQFF
TRBV20-1	TRBJ1-3	CSASGHAETGNTIYF
TRBV7-9	TRBJ2-3	CASSFSGGRDNTQYF
TRBV12-3/TRBV12-4	TRBJ2-5	CASSPRASGGQETQYF
TRBV4-3	TRBJ2-1	CASSQDSSGGYNEQFF
TRBV4-3	TRBJ2-1	CASSQDRGPYNEQFF
TRBV5-4	TRBJ1-1	CASSDWTAKHTEAFF
TRBV7-9	TRBJ2-3	CASRPSEDTDTQYF
TRBV10-1	TRBJ2-2	CASSEDRSNTGELFF
TRBV2	TRBJ2-1	CASRPGLEQPEQFF
TRBV10-1	TRBJ2-2	CASSRQANTGELFF
TRBV12-3/TRBV12-4	TRBJ1-3	CASTWGAGGTDTIYF
TRBV9	TRBJ1-4	CASSVDGTVNEKLFF
TRBV11-2	TRBJ2-3	CASSSYLLAGGSTDTQYF
TRBV27	TRBJ1-2	CASHGGDRYGYTF
TRBV29-1	TRBJ2-1	CSGGSNEQFF
TRBV12-3/TRBV12-4	TRBJ1-1	CASRISLNTEAFF
TRBV20-1	TRBJ2-5	CSATSSGETQYF
TRBV20-1	TRBJ1-2	CSDRLVFNYGYTF
TRBV24-1	TRBJ2-1	CATSDLGFEVDEQFF
TRBV5-4	TRBJ2-3	CASSLAVGAPPDTQYF
TRBV2	TRBJ1-5	CASSDTGTGVQPQHF
TRBV4-1	TRBJ1-2	CASSQGPRTGGNYGYTF
TRBV2	TRBJ1-5	CASSAGTGQLNQPQHF
TRBV5-6	TRBJ2-1	CASSLVVSGYNEQFF
TRBV13	TRBJ1-1	CASSGREGWRTEAFF
TRBV24-1	TRBJ1-2	CATSAGQGDGYTF
TRBV5-1	TRBJ2-7	CASSLGGQGEQYF
TRBV7-2	TRBJ2-1	CASSFLAVLFF
TRBV27	TRBJ1-5	CASSLGARNQPQHF
TRBV6-1	TRBJ2-7	CASSSRGGPYEQYF
TRBV4-2	TRBJ1-2	CASSHIRELGNYGYTF
TRBV12-3/TRBV12-4	TRBJ2-3	CASMGSRGISTDTQYF
TRBV4-3	TRBJ1-2	CASSQELPGPF